This T cell receptor beta chain was identified during a study of shared T cell receptors in the human thymus. Data came from immunoSEQ multiplex PCR; TCRdb stores just in-frame clones and leaves some out. The sample includes more than 300,000 clones, 95% of them seen just once. J gave up 9 bases and V 6 bases, and 11 bases lay outside the gene matches. Looked up from germline, CDR1 is LNHDA and CDR2 is SQIVND (reference sequence). This CDR3 comprises 16 residues. V usage is TRBV19 and J usage is TRBJ2-1; 13 nucleotides match TRBD2. This TCR was recovered from a human donor. Sequenced sample: thymocytes. The CDR3 protein is CASRPRLAGGGGEQFF. CDR3 DNA sequence: TGTGCCAGTAGGCCAAGACTAGCGGGAGGCGGGGGTGAGCAGTTCTTC.